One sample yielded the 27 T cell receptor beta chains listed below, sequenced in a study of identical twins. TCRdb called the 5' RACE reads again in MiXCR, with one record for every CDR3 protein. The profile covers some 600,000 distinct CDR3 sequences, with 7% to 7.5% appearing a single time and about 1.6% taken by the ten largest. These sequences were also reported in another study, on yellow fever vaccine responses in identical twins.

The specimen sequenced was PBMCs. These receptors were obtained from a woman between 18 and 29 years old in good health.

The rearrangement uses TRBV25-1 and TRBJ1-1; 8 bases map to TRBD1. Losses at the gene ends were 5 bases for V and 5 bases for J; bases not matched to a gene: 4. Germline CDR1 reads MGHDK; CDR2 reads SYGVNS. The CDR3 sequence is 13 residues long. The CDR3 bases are TGTGCCAGCAGTCCCAGGGGGCTGACTGAAGCTTTCTTT. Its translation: CASSPRGLTEAFF.

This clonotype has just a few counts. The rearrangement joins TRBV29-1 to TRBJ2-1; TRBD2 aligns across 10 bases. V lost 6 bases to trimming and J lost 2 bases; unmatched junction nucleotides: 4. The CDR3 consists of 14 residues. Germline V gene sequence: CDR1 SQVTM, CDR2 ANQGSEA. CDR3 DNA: TGCAGCGTCCAAGCGGGAGGGCCCTACAATGAGCAGTTCTTC. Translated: CSVQAGGPYNEQFF.

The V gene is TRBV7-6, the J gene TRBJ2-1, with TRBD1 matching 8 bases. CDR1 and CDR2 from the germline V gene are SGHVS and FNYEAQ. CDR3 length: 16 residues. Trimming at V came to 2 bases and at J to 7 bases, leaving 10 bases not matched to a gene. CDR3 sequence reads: CASSLSGTGYRNEQFF. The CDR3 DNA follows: TGTGCCAGCAGCTTATCCGGGACAGGCTATCGGAATGAGCAGTTCTTC.

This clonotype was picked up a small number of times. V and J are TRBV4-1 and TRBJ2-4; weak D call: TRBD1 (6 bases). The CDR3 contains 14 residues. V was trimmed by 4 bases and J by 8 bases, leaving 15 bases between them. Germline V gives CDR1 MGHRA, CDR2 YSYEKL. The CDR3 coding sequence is TGCGCCAGCAGCCGAGGAGCAGGGGCGGACATTCAGTACTTC. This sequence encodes CASSRGAGADIQYF.

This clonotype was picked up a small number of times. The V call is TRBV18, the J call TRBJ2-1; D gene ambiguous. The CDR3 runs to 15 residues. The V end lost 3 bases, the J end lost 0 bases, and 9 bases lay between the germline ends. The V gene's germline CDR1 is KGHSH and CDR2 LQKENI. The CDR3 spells CASSPSFGSYNEQFF. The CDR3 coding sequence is TGTGCCAGCTCACCCTCGTTTGGCTCCTACAATGAGCAGTTCTTC. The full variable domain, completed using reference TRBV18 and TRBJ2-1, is NAGVMQNPRHLVRRRGQEARLRCSPMKGHSHVYWYRQLPEEGLKFMVYLQKENIIDESGMPKERFSAEFPKEGPSILRIQQVVRGDSAAYFCASSPSFGSYNEQFFGPGTRLTVL.

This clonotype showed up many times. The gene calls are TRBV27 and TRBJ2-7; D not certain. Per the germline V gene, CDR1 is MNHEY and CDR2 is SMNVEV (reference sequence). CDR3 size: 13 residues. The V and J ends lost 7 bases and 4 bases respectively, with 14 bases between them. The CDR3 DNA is TGTGCCAGCAACTCGCTCCTTGGGTACGAGCAGTACTTC. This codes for CASNSLLGYEQYF.

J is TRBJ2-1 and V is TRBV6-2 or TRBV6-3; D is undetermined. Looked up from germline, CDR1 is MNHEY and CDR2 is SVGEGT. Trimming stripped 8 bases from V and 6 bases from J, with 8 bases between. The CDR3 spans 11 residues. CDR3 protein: CASPAGNEQFF. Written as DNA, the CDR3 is TGTGCCAGCCCTGCAGGCAATGAGCAGTTCTTC.

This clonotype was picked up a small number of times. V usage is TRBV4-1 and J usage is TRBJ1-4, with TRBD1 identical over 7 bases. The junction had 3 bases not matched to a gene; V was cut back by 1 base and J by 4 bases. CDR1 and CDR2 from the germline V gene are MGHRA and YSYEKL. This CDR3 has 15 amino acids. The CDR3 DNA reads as TGCGCCAGCAGCCAAGGAGGGACAGTTAATGAAAAACTGTTTTTT. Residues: CASSQGGTVNEKLFF.

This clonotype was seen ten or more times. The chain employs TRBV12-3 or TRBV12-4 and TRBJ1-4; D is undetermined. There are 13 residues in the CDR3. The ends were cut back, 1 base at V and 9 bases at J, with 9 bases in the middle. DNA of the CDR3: TGTGCCAGCAGTTTAGGCTACACCCAAAAACTGTTTTTT. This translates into CASSLGYTQKLFF.

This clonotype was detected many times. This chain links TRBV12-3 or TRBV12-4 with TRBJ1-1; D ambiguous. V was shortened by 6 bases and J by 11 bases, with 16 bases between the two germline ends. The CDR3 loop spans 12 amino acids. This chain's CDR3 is CASSPDRRGAFF. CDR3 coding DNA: TGTGCCAGCAGCCCGGACCGTCGCGGGGCTTTCTTT.

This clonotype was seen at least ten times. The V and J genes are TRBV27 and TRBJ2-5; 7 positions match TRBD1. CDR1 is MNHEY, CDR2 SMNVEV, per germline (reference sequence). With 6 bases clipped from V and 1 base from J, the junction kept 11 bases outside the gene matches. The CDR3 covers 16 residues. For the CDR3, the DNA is TGTGCCAGCAGGGTAGGGACAGACGAAATCCAAGAGACCCAGTACTTC. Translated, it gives CASRVGTDEIQETQYF.

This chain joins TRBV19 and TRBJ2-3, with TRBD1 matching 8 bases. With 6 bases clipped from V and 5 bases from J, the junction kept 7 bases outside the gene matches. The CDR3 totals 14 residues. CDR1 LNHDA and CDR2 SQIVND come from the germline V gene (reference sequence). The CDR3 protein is CASRRTGLGDTQYF. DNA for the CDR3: TGTGCCAGTAGAAGGACAGGGCTCGGAGATACGCAGTATTTT.

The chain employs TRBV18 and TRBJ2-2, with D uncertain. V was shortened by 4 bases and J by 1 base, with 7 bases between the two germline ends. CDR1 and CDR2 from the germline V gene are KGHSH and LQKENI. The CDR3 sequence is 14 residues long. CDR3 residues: CASSQSRNTGELFF. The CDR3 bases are TGTGCCAGCTCACAGTCCAGGAACACCGGGGAGCTGTTTTTT.

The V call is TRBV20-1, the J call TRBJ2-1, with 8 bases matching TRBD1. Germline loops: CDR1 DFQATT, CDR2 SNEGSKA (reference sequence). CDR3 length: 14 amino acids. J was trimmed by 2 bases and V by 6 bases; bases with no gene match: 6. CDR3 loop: CSAISTGAYNEQFF. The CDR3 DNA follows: TGCAGTGCCATCTCGACAGGGGCCTACAATGAGCAGTTCTTC.

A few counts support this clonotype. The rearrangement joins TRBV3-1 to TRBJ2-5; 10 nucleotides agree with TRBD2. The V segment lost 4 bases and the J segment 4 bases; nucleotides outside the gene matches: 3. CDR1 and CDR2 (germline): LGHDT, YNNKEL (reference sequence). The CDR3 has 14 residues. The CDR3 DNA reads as TGTGCCAGCAGCCGGAGGACTAGCGGAGAGACCCAGTACTTC. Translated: CASSRRTSGETQYF.

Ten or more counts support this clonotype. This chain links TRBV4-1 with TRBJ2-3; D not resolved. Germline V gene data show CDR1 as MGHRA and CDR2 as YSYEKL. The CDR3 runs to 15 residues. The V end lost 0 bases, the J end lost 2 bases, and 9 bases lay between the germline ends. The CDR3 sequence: CASSQDRLHTDTQYF. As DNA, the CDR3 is TGCGCCAGCAGCCAAGATCGACTTCACACAGATACGCAGTATTTT.

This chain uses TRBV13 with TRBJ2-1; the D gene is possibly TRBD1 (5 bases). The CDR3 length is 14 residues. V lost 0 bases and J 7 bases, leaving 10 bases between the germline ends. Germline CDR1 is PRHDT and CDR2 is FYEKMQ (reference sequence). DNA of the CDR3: TGTGCCAGCAGCTTAGGGGCAGGGAAAAATGAGCAGTTCTTC. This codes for CASSLGAGKNEQFF.

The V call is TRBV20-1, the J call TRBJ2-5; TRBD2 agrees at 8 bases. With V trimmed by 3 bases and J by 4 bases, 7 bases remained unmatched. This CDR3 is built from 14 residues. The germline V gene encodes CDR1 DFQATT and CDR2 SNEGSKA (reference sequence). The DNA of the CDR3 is TGCAGTGCTAGGGGCGGGGGGCTTAGAGAGACCCAGTACTTC. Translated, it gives CSARGGGLRETQYF.

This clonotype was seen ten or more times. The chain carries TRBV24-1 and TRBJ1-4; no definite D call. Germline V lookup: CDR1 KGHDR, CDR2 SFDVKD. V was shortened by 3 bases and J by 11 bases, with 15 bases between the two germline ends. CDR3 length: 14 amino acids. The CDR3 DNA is TGTGCCACCAGTGATGGAAAAGTCGGCGAGAAACTGTTTTTT. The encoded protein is CATSDGKVGEKLFF.

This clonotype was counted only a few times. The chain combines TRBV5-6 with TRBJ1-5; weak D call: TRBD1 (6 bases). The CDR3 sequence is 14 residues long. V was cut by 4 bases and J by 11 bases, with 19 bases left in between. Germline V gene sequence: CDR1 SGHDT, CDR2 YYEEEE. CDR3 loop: CASSRTAEDPAQHF. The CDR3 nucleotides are TGTGCCAGCAGCCGGACAGCCGAGGACCCGGCCCAGCATTTT.

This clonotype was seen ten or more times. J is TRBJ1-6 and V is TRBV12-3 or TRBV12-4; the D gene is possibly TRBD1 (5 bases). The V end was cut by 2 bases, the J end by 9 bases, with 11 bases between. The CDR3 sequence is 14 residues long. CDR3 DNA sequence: TGTGCCAGCAGTTTAAGGGGCCTGGTTTCACCCCTCCACTTT. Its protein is CASSLRGLVSPLHF.

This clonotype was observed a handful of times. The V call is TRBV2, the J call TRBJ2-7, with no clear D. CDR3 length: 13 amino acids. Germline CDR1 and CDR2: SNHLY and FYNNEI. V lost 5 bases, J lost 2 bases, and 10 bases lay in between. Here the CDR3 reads CASSQTPAYEQYF. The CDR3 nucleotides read TGTGCCAGCAGTCAGACCCCCGCCTACGAGCAGTACTTC.

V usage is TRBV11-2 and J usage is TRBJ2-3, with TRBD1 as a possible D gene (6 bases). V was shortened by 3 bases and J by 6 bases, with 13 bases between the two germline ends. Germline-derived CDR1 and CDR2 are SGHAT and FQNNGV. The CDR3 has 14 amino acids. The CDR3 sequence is CASSFQGTYDTQYF. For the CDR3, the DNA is TGTGCCAGCAGCTTCCAGGGGACCTACGATACGCAGTATTTT.

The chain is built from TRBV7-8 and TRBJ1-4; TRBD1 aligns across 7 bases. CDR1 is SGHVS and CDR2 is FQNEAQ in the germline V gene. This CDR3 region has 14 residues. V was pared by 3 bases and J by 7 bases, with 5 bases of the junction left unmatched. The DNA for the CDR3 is TGTGCCAGCAGCTTCGGCAGGGGGACTGAAAAACTGTTTTTT. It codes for CASSFGRGTEKLFF.

The CDR3 DNA is TGTGCCAGCAGCTTAAGCCCGGGGCTAGCGGCCTTCGATGAGCAGTTCTTC. Protein product: CASSLSPGLAAFDEQFF. V gene TRBV7-6 combines with J gene TRBJ2-1, with 7 bases identical to TRBD2. Germline V gene lookup returns CDR1 SGHVS and CDR2 FNYEAQ. The CDR3 covers 17 residues. The V gene end was trimmed by 2 bases and the J gene end by 8 bases; junction bases not matched to a gene: 15.

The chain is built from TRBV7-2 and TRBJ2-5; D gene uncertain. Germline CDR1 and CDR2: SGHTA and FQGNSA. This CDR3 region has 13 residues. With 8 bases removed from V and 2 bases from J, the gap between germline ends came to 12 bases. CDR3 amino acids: CASSIRRQETQYF. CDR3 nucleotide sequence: TGTGCCAGCTCCATACGGAGACAAGAGACCCAGTACTTC.

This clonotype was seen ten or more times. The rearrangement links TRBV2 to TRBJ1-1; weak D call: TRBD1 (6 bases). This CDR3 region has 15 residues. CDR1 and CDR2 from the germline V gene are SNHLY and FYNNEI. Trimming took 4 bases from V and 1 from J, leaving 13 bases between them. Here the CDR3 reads CASSVETGGNTEAFF. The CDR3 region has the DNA TGTGCCAGCAGTGTCGAGACAGGTGGGAACACTGAAGCTTTCTTT.